This note documents a single T cell receptor (beta chain) sequence. Its specificity is not known. The same CDR3 also results from other DNA sequences found in this sample. These data belong to a study of cytomegalovirus exposure and HLA in healthy donors. PCR employed 60 Vbeta and 13 Jbeta primers. The assay was immunoSEQ multiplex PCR, and TCRdb's table has in-frame clones only and misses some. This sample's table reports over 100,000 clones. CDR3 length: 12 residues. Germline V gene lookup returns CDR1 SGDLS and CDR2 YYNGEE. V dropped 0 bases and J dropped 4 bases, with 4 bases sitting between them. Study-level results: Per published accounts, TCR beta sequences correctly predicted the HLA-A and HLA-B alleles of most subjects. The study listed 164 cytomegalovirus-associated TCR beta chains. Rarity characterized most TCR sequences, yet some public TCRs appeared in many donors.

The sample was PBMCs. This rearrangement joins TRBV9 to TRBJ1-2; D unclear. The sequence came from a man aged 35-49 years in good health and CMV-seropositive. This CDR3 is CASSVGGYGYTF. The DNA for the CDR3 is TGTGCCAGCAGCGTAGGAGGCTATGGCTACACCTTC.